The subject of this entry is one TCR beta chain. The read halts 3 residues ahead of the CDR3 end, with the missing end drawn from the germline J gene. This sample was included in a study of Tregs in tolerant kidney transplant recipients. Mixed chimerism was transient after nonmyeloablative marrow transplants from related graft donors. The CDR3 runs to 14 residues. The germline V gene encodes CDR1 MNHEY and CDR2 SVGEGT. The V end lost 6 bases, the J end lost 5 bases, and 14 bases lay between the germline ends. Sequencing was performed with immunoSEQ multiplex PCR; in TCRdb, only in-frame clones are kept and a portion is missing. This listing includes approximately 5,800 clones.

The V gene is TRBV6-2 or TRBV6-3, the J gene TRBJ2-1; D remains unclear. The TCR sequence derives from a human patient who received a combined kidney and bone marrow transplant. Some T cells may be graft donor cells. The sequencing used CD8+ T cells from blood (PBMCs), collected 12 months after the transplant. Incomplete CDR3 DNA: TGTGCCAGCAGCCAGAGCTTGGCGGACAATGAG. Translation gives CASSQSLADNE. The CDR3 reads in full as CASSQSLADNEQFF.